Each of the 22 T cell receptor beta chains below was sequenced from the same sample in a study of blood T cell repertoires in COVID-19. TCRdb's table, derived via immunoSEQ multiplex PCR, lists solely in-frame clones and lacks some. Of fewer than 200,000 clones detected, 88% appear once; the ten largest clones hold about 8.4%. Input material: PBMCs or T cells enriched from blood (not recorded which). These receptors originate from a woman between 18 and 30 years old who had recovered from COVID-19.

The chain joins TRBV19 to TRBJ1-3, with 12 bases fitting TRBD1. V was clipped by 4 bases and J by 1 base; unmatched bases: 2. Germline-derived CDR1 and CDR2 are LNHDA and SQIVND (reference sequence). The length of the CDR3 is 16 residues. The CDR3 DNA reads as TGTGCCAGTAGTACGGGACAGGGGGCTTCTGGAAACACCATATATTTT. Translating gives CASSTGQGASGNTIYF. The whole variable domain, remainder taken from reference TRBV19 and TRBJ1-3, is DGGITQSPKYLFRKEGQNVTLSCEQNLNHDAMYWYRQDPGQGLRLIYYSQIVNDFQKGDIAEGYSVSREKKESFPLTVTSAQKNPTAFYLCASSTGQGASGNTIYFGEGSWLTVV.

The chain links TRBV30 to TRBJ2-7, with 7 bases matching TRBD1. From germline, CDR1 is GTSNPN and CDR2 SVGIG (reference sequence). Trimming at V came to 3 bases and at J to 5 bases, leaving 13 bases not matched to a gene. This CDR3 has 15 residues. In DNA, the CDR3 is TGTGCCTGGAGAGAAGACCAGACAGGGACGGACGAGCAGTACTTC. This codes for CAWREDQTGTDEQYF.

The gene calls are TRBV19 and TRBJ2-3; D is possibly TRBD2 (7 bases). From germline, CDR1 is LNHDA and CDR2 SQIVND (reference sequence). The CDR3 sequence is 15 residues long. The V end lost 8 bases, the J end lost 4 bases, and 19 bases lay between the germline ends. This CDR3 is CASGAVGGLSDTQYF. In DNA form, the CDR3 reads TGTGCCAGTGGTGCCGTCGGGGGGCTGTCAGATACGCAGTATTTT.

Only one count was recorded for this clone. The CDR3 is CASSLLRGPYNEQFF. The CDR3 region has the DNA TGCGCCAGCAGCCTTCTAAGGGGGCCCTACAATGAGCAGTTCTTC. This chain links TRBV4-1 with TRBJ2-1; the match to TRBD1 covers 7 bases. Trimming at V came to 4 bases and at J to 2 bases, leaving 5 bases not matched to a gene. This CDR3 contains 15 residues. Germline CDR1 reads MGHRA; CDR2 reads YSYEKL.

The chain links TRBV7-2 to TRBJ2-6; perhaps TRBD1 as D (5 bases). CDR1 is SGHTA and CDR2 is FQGNSA in the germline V gene. Trimming took 0 bases from V and 2 from J, leaving 8 bases between them. This CDR3 is 16 amino acids long. The CDR3 region is CASSLAQGAGANVLTF. For the CDR3, the DNA is TGTGCCAGCAGCTTAGCGCAGGGCGCTGGGGCCAACGTCCTGACTTTC. The whole variable domain, filled in from reference TRBV7-2 and TRBJ2-6, reads GAGVSQSPSNKVTEKGKDVELRCDPISGHTALYWYRQSLGQGLEFLIYFQGNSAPDKSGLPSDRFSAERTGGSVSTLTIQRTQQEDSAVYLCASSLAQGAGANVLTFGAGSRLTVL.

This clone has just one count. The chain carries TRBV28 and TRBJ2-3; TRBD1 might be the D (6 bases). CDR1 MDHEN and CDR2 SYDVKM come from the germline V gene. Trimming left V 5 bases short and J 6 bases short, with 18 bases between. The CDR3 totals 15 residues. For the CDR3, the DNA is TGTGCCAGCAGTCCCTCCTTAGGGGGAGCGGATACGCAGTATTTT. Encoded protein: CASSPSLGGADTQYF.

The rearrangement uses TRBV29-1 and TRBJ1-1; tentatively, D is TRBD1 (5 bases). CDR3 length: 14 residues. Trimming took 7 bases from V and 4 from J, leaving 19 bases between them. Germline V gives CDR1 SQVTM, CDR2 ANQGSEA. The CDR3 here is CSGCQGGVTTEAFF. The CDR3 nucleotides are TGCAGCGGGTGCCAGGGCGGGGTTACCACTGAAGCTTTCTTT.

This clone was detected only once. CDR3 DNA: TGCGCCAGCAGCCAGCCGGGACAGATGAATGAAAAACTGTTTTTT. Translating gives CASSQPGQMNEKLFF. The rearrangement uses TRBV4-1 and TRBJ1-4; 7 bases agree with TRBD1. In germline, CDR1 is MGHRA, CDR2 YSYEKL. V lost 3 bases to trimming and J lost 5 bases; unmatched junction nucleotides: 6. The CDR3 loop spans 15 amino acids.

This chain connects TRBV2 to TRBJ2-7; 8 nucleotides match TRBD2. V dropped 3 bases and J dropped 3; count of bases not matched to a gene: 4. The CDR3 length is 14 residues. Germline assignment: CDR1 SNHLY and CDR2 FYNNEI. The CDR3 region has the DNA TGTGCCAGCAGTGATAGCGGGGAACTCTACGAGCAGTACTTC. Residues: CASSDSGELYEQYF. Combining the CDR3 with reference TRBV2 and TRBJ2-7 gives the whole variable domain EPEVTQTPSHQVTQMGQEVILRCVPISNHLYFYWYRQILGQKVEFLVSFYNNEISEKSEIFDDQFSVERPDGSNFTLKIRSTKLEDSAMYFCASSDSGELYEQYFGPGTRLTVT.

The chain carries TRBV9 and TRBJ1-2; D not certain. CDR1 is SGDLS, CDR2 YYNGEE, per germline. This CDR3 contains 13 residues. Trimming stripped 2 bases from V and 7 bases from J, with 12 bases between. The CDR3 nucleotides are TGTGCCAGCAGCGTGCCCCTGAACGGTGGCTACACCTTC. This translates into CASSVPLNGGYTF.

The gene calls are TRBV9 and TRBJ1-1; possible D gene TRBD1, 5 bases. The V end lost 1 base, the J end lost 3 bases, and 13 bases lay between the germline ends. The germline V gene has CDR1 SGDLS and CDR2 YYNGEE. This CDR3 spans 15 amino acids. The CDR3 sequence: CASSVLQGGDTEAFF. CDR3 nucleotide sequence: TGTGCCAGCAGCGTACTCCAGGGAGGGGACACTGAAGCTTTCTTT. Full variable domain (rest looked up from reference TRBV9 and TRBJ1-1): DSGVTQTPKHLITATGQRVTLRCSPRSGDLSVYWYQQSLDQGLQFLIQYYNGEERAKGNILERFSAQQFPDLHSELNLSSLELGDSALYFCASSVLQGGDTEAFFGQGTRLTVV.

This chain links TRBV3-1 (or the pseudogene TRBV3-2) with TRBJ1-1; D unclear. This CDR3 is 13 amino acids long. CDR1 LGHDT and CDR2 YNNKEL come from the germline V gene (reference sequence). Trimming cost V 6 bases and J 2 bases, with 10 bases left between them. The CDR3 here is CASSLMLNTEAFF. The CDR3 DNA is TGTGCCAGCAGTTTGATGCTAAACACTGAAGCTTTCTTT.

V and J are TRBV18 and TRBJ1-5; a weak D match, TRBD1 (5 bases). Germline V CDR1 and CDR2: KGHSH, LQKENI. This CDR3 contains 16 residues. Trimming shortened V by 4 bases and J by 0 bases, and 13 bases separated the two germline ends. The CDR3 loop reads CASSLPQGYSNQPQHF. CDR3 nucleotide sequence: TGTGCCAGCTCACTTCCGCAGGGTTATAGCAATCAGCCCCAGCATTTT.

The chain uses TRBV6-4 and TRBJ2-3; D possibly corresponds to TRBD2 (5 bases). Deletions cut 6 bases from V and 0 bases from J, with 13 bases between. CDR1 is MRHNA and CDR2 is SNTAGT in the germline V gene. This CDR3 comprises 15 residues. In DNA, the CDR3 is TGTGCCAGCAGCCCCGAAAGCGGTAGCACAGATACGCAGTATTTT. Its protein is CASSPESGSTDTQYF.

The gene calls are TRBV15 and TRBJ1-2; possible D gene TRBD1, 5 bases. The CDR3 contains 15 residues. Germline V gene lookup returns CDR1 LNHNV and CDR2 YYDKDF (reference sequence). Trimming left V 0 bases short and J 1 base short, with 9 bases between. CDR3 DNA sequence: TGTGCCACCAGCAGAGATACGGGGGGTAACTATGGCTACACCTTC. Protein sequence: CATSRDTGGNYGYTF. Combining the CDR3 with reference TRBV15 and TRBJ1-2 gives the whole variable domain DAMVIQNPRYQVTQFGKPVTLSCSQTLNHNVMYWYQQKSSQAPKLLFHYYDKDFNNEADTPDNFQSRRPNTSFCFLDIRSPGLGDTAMYLCATSRDTGGNYGYTFGSGTRLTVV.

This clone was seen more than once but under ten times. The chain joins TRBV4-1 to TRBJ1-4; D gene unclear. Trimming left V 1 base short and J 7 bases short, with 13 bases between. The CDR3 consists of 15 residues. CDR1 is MGHRA, CDR2 YSYEKL, per germline. The CDR3 region is CASSQAGRVGEKLFF. Here the CDR3 DNA reads TGCGCCAGCAGCCAAGCCGGGAGGGTGGGTGAAAAACTGTTTTTT.

This chain joins TRBV4-1 and TRBJ2-7, with D perhaps TRBD2 (5 bases). The CDR3 is made up of 12 amino acids. Germline CDR1 reads MGHRA; CDR2 reads YSYEKL. Between the trimmed V and J ends, which lost 0 bases and 7 bases, there was a span of 7 bases. The CDR3 protein is CASSQDRGEQYF. The CDR3 DNA reads TGCGCCAGCAGCCAAGATCGAGGGGAGCAGTACTTC.

This CDR3 is CASSLNRGSTEAFF. The CDR3 DNA reads as TGCGCCAGCAGCCTAAACAGGGGAAGCACTGAAGCTTTCTTT. The chain has TRBV5-1 and TRBJ1-1; 7 bases are a match to TRBD1. CDR3 length equals 14 residues. CDR1 SGHRS and CDR2 YFSETQ come from the germline V gene. Unmatched junction bases numbered 7, after V lost 4 bases and J lost 4 bases.

The genes are TRBV7-2 and TRBJ1-3; D might be TRBD1 (6 bases). Trimming removed 5 bases at V and 7 bases at J, with 21 bases between. The CDR3 sequence is 16 residues long. Germline CDR1 reads SGHTA; CDR2 reads FQGNSA. This CDR3 is CASSATLRQGKNTIYF. CDR3 DNA: TGTGCCAGCAGCGCCACATTGAGGCAGGGGAAGAACACCATATATTTT.

The chain employs TRBV5-5 and TRBJ1-2; D call uncertain. The CDR3 totals 11 residues. Germline loops: CDR1 SGHKS, CDR2 YYEKEE (reference sequence). Trimming took off 5 bases at V and 7 bases at J, with 9 bases between the two ends. The CDR3 DNA reads TGTGCCAGCAGGATAAACAGTGGCTACACCTTC. Protein product: CASRINSGYTF.

V gene TRBV5-6 combines with J gene TRBJ2-3; 8 bases are shared with TRBD1. The V segment lost 4 bases and the J segment 2 bases; nucleotides outside the gene matches: 6. Germline lookup yields CDR1 SGHDT and CDR2 YYEEEE. This CDR3 has 15 residues. This CDR3 reads CASSPGQGFTDTQYF. The DNA for the CDR3 is TGTGCCAGCAGCCCCGGACAGGGATTCACAGATACGCAGTATTTT.

V usage is TRBV19 and J usage is TRBJ1-4; the D gene is possibly TRBD1 (6 bases). There are 14 residues in the CDR3. Germline-derived CDR1 and CDR2 are LNHDA and SQIVND (reference sequence). V was clipped by 4 bases and J by 8 bases, with 14 bases between them. The CDR3 sequence: CASSNLQDSEKLFF. CDR3 nucleotide sequence: TGTGCCAGTAGTAATCTGCAGGACAGCGAAAAACTGTTTTTT.